This record looks at one TCR beta chain sequence and its context. Its antigen is still unknown. This sample is drawn from a study of PD-1 blockade in classical Hodgkin lymphoma. Study-level findings and limits: Similar baseline diversity was found in complete responders and newly diagnosed patients.

V dropped 2 bases and J dropped 6 bases, with 4 bases sitting between them. The CDR3 runs to 12 residues. From germline, CDR1 is MDHEN and CDR2 SYDVKM. Each and every patient relapsed after autologous stem cell transplantation, and patients got differing brentuximab vedotin exposure. Some clones are missing from TCRdb's copy, which holds only in-frame ones; the method was immunoSEQ multiplex PCR. The table shows roughly 47,000 clones, with around 80% occurring only once. The source was peripheral blood mononuclear cells (PBMCs), collected before the second cycle of nivolumab. This sequence joins TRBV28 and TRBJ2-2; unclear D gene. The sequence derives from a human donor with classical Hodgkin lymphoma. CDR3 sequence reads: CASSLASGELFF. CDR3 DNA: TGTGCCAGCAGTTTAGCCTCCGGGGAGCTGTTTTTT.